Listed here is a single TCR beta chain. As yet, its antigen is unknown. The trim removed 5 bases at V and 11 bases at J, leaving 4 bases unmatched. The CDR3 contains 12 residues. The germline V gene encodes CDR1 KGHSH and CDR2 LQKENI. The data were taken from a study of cytomegalovirus exposure and HLA in healthy donors. Findings of the study overall: Earlier analysis looked at TCR beta V segments, and most were productive about 87% or about 30% of the time. Cytomegalovirus association was assigned to approximately 180 TCR beta chains. The classifier reportedly diagnosed cytomegalovirus status with high specificity and sensitivity.

Primers included in the PCR were 60 Vbeta and 13 Jbeta primers. Repertoires were generated with immunoSEQ multiplex PCR, while TCRdb's copy carries only in-frame clones and drops some. Altogether around 150,000 clones are present, roughly 82% being singletons, with the ten largest covering roughly 6.5%. Healthy donors of bone marrow made up the group. Specimen: PBMCs. V is TRBV18 and J is TRBJ1-4, with 8 bases lining up with TRBD1. The clonotype originates from a man aged 50-59 years in good health and CMV-seropositive. The CDR3, as DNA: TGTGCCAGCTCAGAGACAGGGGAGAAACTGTTTTTT. The encoded protein is CASSETGEKLFF.